Following are 11 T cell receptor beta chains from one sample sequenced in a study of PD-1 blockade in classical Hodgkin lymphoma. Time point reported: cycle 4 day 1 (C4D1), after 5 to 7 weeks of nivolumab. Every patient was affected by relapse after autologous stem cell transplantation, while exposure to brentuximab vedotin was not uniform. The assay was immunoSEQ multiplex PCR, and TCRdb's table has in-frame clones only and misses some. The sample has some 93,000 clones, about three quarters seen once. This material consisted of peripheral blood mononuclear cells (PBMCs), taken before the fourth cycle of nivolumab. These receptors all come from a human donor with classical Hodgkin lymphoma.

This chain links TRBV5-1 with TRBJ2-4; 9 bases are shared with TRBD1. Germline V gene data show CDR1 as SGHRS and CDR2 as YFSETQ. The ends lost 3 bases at V and 0 bases at J; junction bases unmatched: 13. The CDR3 totals 19 residues. The CDR3 DNA follows: TGCGCCAGCAGCTGGCCAACAGGGGGCGGAGAACTAGCCAAAAACATTCAGTACTTC. Translated, it gives CASSWPTGGGELAKNIQYF.

This clone is a singleton in its sample. The J gene is TRBJ1-6, the V gene TRBV19; 12 positions match TRBD1. CDR1 is LNHDA and CDR2 is SQIVND in the germline V gene (reference sequence). With 2 bases clipped from V and 9 bases from J, the junction kept 14 bases outside the gene matches. This CDR3 region has 19 residues. The CDR3 DNA reads TGTGCCAGTAGTATAAAGGGGACAGGGGGCTGGGCCCCAATTTCACCCCTCCACTTT. As protein: CASSIKGTGGWAPISPLHF.

The gene calls are TRBV19 and TRBJ1-2; no definite D call. Germline lookup yields CDR1 LNHDA and CDR2 SQIVND (reference sequence). This CDR3 contains 13 residues. Trimming took off 4 bases at V and 2 bases at J, with 8 bases between the two ends. The CDR3 nucleotides read TGTGCCAGTAGTACGACACAGAACTATGGCTACACCTTC. Its protein product is CASSTTQNYGYTF.

The gene calls are TRBV12-5 and TRBJ2-1; D gene uncertain. The length of the CDR3 is 14 residues. Germline assignment: CDR1 LGHNT and CDR2 FRNRAP. V lost 0 bases and J 4 bases, leaving 7 bases between the germline ends. The CDR3 spells CASGLVLTYNEQFF. The DNA for the CDR3 is TGTGCTAGTGGTTTGGTACTGACGTACAATGAGCAGTTCTTC.

This chain joins TRBV6-5 and TRBJ1-1; the D is unclear. Germline assignment: CDR1 MNHEY and CDR2 SVGAGI. The CDR3 runs 14 residues. The V end lost 4 bases, the J end lost 4 bases, and 13 bases lay between the germline ends. CDR3 nucleotide sequence: TGTGCCAGCAGTTTAGCCGGGTTTAGCACTGAAGCTTTCTTT. Translation gives CASSLAGFSTEAFF.

The genes are TRBV4-1 and TRBJ2-3, with 10 bases identical to TRBD2. The CDR3 consists of 18 residues. CDR1 is MGHRA, CDR2 YSYEKL, per germline. The ends lost 0 bases at V and 2 bases at J; junction bases unmatched: 8. The CDR3 sequence: CASSQESPLAGATDTQYF. CDR3 DNA sequence: TGCGCCAGCAGCCAAGAAAGTCCGCTAGCGGGAGCCACAGATACGCAGTATTTT.

The chain joins TRBV11-3 to TRBJ2-1; 10 bases align to TRBD2. Germline-derived CDR1 and CDR2 are SGHNT and YENEEA. Unmatched junction bases numbered 9, after V lost 5 bases and J lost 8 bases. There are 15 residues in the CDR3. In DNA form, the CDR3 reads TGTGCCAGCAGCCCGAGGCTAGCGGGAGTCGATGAGCAGTTCTTC. Translation: CASSPRLAGVDEQFF.

V usage is TRBV6-5 and J usage is TRBJ2-5; D possibly corresponds to TRBD1 (6 bases). CDR1 is MNHEY and CDR2 is SVGAGI in the germline V gene. The CDR3 is 14 amino acids. Trimming took off 6 bases at V and 0 bases at J, with 11 bases between the two ends. This chain's CDR3 is CASRGTGYQETQYF. CDR3 DNA sequence: TGTGCCAGCAGGGGAACAGGGTACCAAGAGACCCAGTACTTC.

This clone turned up a few times. The chain couples TRBV5-6 to TRBJ1-6; tentative D call: TRBD1 (5 bases). CDR3 length: 14 residues. Trimming took off 0 bases at V and 10 bases at J, with 11 bases between the two ends. Germline CDR1 and CDR2: SGHDT and YYEEEE. This chain's CDR3 is CASSLVGDPSPLHF. CDR3 nucleotide sequence: TGTGCCAGCAGCTTGGTCGGGGACCCATCACCCCTCCACTTT. Full variable domain (outside the CDR3, taken from reference TRBV5-6 and TRBJ1-6): DAGVTQSPTHLIKTRGQQVTLRCSPKSGHDTVSWYQQALGQGPQFIFQYYEEEERQRGNFPDRFSGHQFPNYSSELNVNALLLGDSALYLCASSLVGDPSPLHFGNGTRLTVT.

V usage is TRBV7-3 and J usage is TRBJ2-3, with a tentative D call TRBD2 (5 bases). Deletions cut 1 base from V and 6 bases from J, with 11 bases between. This CDR3 is 14 amino acids long. Germline values: CDR1 SGHTA, CDR2 FQGTGA. CDR3 sequence: CASSLRRSGDTQYF. CDR3 sequence (DNA): TGTGCCAGCAGCTTAAGGAGGAGTGGGGATACGCAGTATTTT.

This clone was recorded a few times. The rearrangement uses TRBV5-6 and TRBJ1-5; tentative D call: TRBD1 (6 bases). The V end lost 4 bases, the J end lost 7 bases, and 15 bases lay between the germline ends. Germline assignment: CDR1 SGHDT and CDR2 YYEEEE. The CDR3 consists of 14 residues. Here the CDR3 DNA reads TGTGCCAGCAGCAAGAGGGGACAAGTACAGCCCCAGCATTTT. Translated, it gives CASSKRGQVQPQHF.